These T cell receptor beta chains were read from a single sample in a study of circulating tumor DNA in untreated peripheral T-cell lymphoma. Some clones are missing from TCRdb's copy, which holds only in-frame ones; the method was immunoSEQ multiplex PCR. The sample lists about 2,800 clones; approximately 60% were seen once. Input material: tumor tissue. The receptors derive from a human donor with peripheral T-cell lymphoma. CDR3s include the opening cysteine and the closing phenylalanine or tryptophan. Each record gives: D gene, CDR3 length, J gene, V gene, clone size, CDR3 DNA, CDR3 protein. A D gene is named only where the DNA matches it firmly. Size values are once, few and many counts, or a class for expanded clones, and some rows have none.

d_call: NA; cdr3_length: 13; j_call: TRBJ1-1; v_call: TRBV23-1; clone_size: few; cdr3_nt: TGCGCCAGCAGCCCCGGACTATCTGGCGAAGCTTTCTTT; cdr3_aa: CASSPGLSGEAFF
d_call: TRBD1; cdr3_length: 16; j_call: TRBJ1-5; v_call: TRBV18; clone_size: few; cdr3_nt: TGTGCCAGCTCACCGGGGACAGGGGGAGTTAATCAGCCCCAGCATTTT; cdr3_aa: CASSPGTGGVNQPQHF
d_call: NA; cdr3_length: 11; j_call: TRBJ2-7; v_call: TRBV30; clone_size: NA; cdr3_nt: TGTGCCTGGGGTTTAGGCTCCGAGCAGTACTTC; cdr3_aa: CAWGLGSEQYF
d_call: NA; cdr3_length: 14; j_call: TRBJ1-5; v_call: TRBV19; clone_size: NA; cdr3_nt: TGTGCCAGTACCTCGGACATTAGCAATCAGCCCCAGCATTTT; cdr3_aa: CASTSDISNQPQHF
d_call: NA; cdr3_length: 15; j_call: TRBJ2-1; v_call: TRBV19; clone_size: medium-sized; cdr3_nt: TGTGCCAGCAGTATACAAGGGGGGGACTACAATGAGCAGTTCTTC; cdr3_aa: CASSIQGGDYNEQFF
d_call: NA; cdr3_length: 15; j_call: TRBJ2-2; v_call: TRBV2; clone_size: few; cdr3_nt: TGTGCCAGCAGCGTCTCCGGGTCCCACCCCGGGGAGCTGTTTTTT; cdr3_aa: CASSVSGSHPGELFF
d_call: TRBD1; cdr3_length: 15; j_call: TRBJ1-5; v_call: TRBV18; clone_size: few; cdr3_nt: TGTGCCAGCTCCCCAACGGGACAGGGGGCTAGGCCCCAGCATTTT; cdr3_aa: CASSPTGQGARPQHF
d_call: NA; cdr3_length: 17; j_call: TRBJ2-6; v_call: TRBV6-7; clone_size: NA; cdr3_nt: TGTGCCAGCAGTAAATTCGATTTACAAAGTCGGGCCAACGTCCTGACTTTC; cdr3_aa: CASSKFDLQSRANVLTF
d_call: NA; cdr3_length: 15; j_call: TRBJ2-3; v_call: TRBV4-1; clone_size: NA; cdr3_nt: TGCGCCAGCAGCCTCCTATGGCGAGAAACAGATACGCAGTATTTT; cdr3_aa: CASSLLWRETDTQYF
d_call: NA; cdr3_length: 17; j_call: TRBJ2-4; v_call: TRBV12-5; clone_size: NA; cdr3_nt: TGTGCTAGTGGTTTCGGGGAGCTTCCCCTAGCCAAAAACATTCAGTACTTC; cdr3_aa: CASGFGELPLAKNIQYF
d_call: TRBD1; cdr3_length: 20; j_call: TRBJ1-6; v_call: TRBV15; clone_size: medium-sized; cdr3_nt: TGTGCCACCAGCAGAGATAGGACAGGGGGACCGGACTCCTATAATTCACCCCTCCACTTT; cdr3_aa: CATSRDRTGGPDSYNSPLHF
d_call: TRBD1; cdr3_length: 14; j_call: TRBJ1-6; v_call: TRBV27; clone_size: NA; cdr3_nt: TGTGCCAGCAGCTTTGGACAGGGCAACTCACCCCTCCACTTT; cdr3_aa: CASSFGQGNSPLHF
d_call: NA; cdr3_length: 12; j_call: TRBJ1-2; v_call: TRBV29-1; clone_size: NA; cdr3_nt: TGCAGCGTTTGGGGGGGCGAAGCTGGCTACACCTTC; cdr3_aa: CSVWGGEAGYTF
d_call: NA; cdr3_length: 11; j_call: TRBJ1-2; v_call: TRBV19; clone_size: NA; cdr3_nt: TGTGCCAGTACCTCCCTCAATGGCTACACCTTC; cdr3_aa: CASTSLNGYTF
d_call: NA; cdr3_length: 18; j_call: TRBJ2-2; v_call: TRBV11-3; clone_size: NA; cdr3_nt: TGTGCCAGCAGCTTAGATCAAGGAGGTAGCGCGAACACCGGGGAGCTGTTTTTT; cdr3_aa: CASSLDQGGSANTGELFF
d_call: NA; cdr3_length: 14; j_call: TRBJ2-7; v_call: TRBV5-1; clone_size: medium-sized; cdr3_nt: TGCGCCAGCAGCTTGCCCACCGGGAGCTACGAGCAGTACTTC; cdr3_aa: CASSLPTGSYEQYF
d_call: TRBD1; cdr3_length: 17; j_call: TRBJ1-3; v_call: TRBV30; clone_size: few; cdr3_nt: TGTGCCTGGAGCTTCGGGACAGGGCCCAGCTCTGGAAACACCATATATTTT; cdr3_aa: CAWSFGTGPSSGNTIYF
d_call: NA; cdr3_length: 17; j_call: TRBJ1-1; v_call: TRBV5-1; clone_size: NA; cdr3_nt: TGCGCCAGCAGCTTGGGCACCTGGACCGTTATGAACACTGAAGCTTTCTTT; cdr3_aa: CASSLGTWTVMNTEAFF
d_call: NA; cdr3_length: 14; j_call: TRBJ1-3; v_call: TRBV1; clone_size: NA; cdr3_nt: TGCGCCAGCAGCCGCGACACAAATGGAAACACCATATATTTT; cdr3_aa: CASSRDTNGNTIYF
d_call: NA; cdr3_length: 14; j_call: TRBJ2-1; v_call: TRBV19; clone_size: NA; cdr3_nt: TGTGCCAGTACCCGGAGTGGCCCTTTAGATGAGCAGTTCTTC; cdr3_aa: CASTRSGPLDEQFF
d_call: NA; cdr3_length: 13; j_call: TRBJ1-1; v_call: TRBV28; clone_size: once; cdr3_nt: TGTGCCAGCAGTTTATTGGGCGTTTCTGAAGCTTTCTTT; cdr3_aa: CASSLLGVSEAFF
d_call: NA; cdr3_length: 13; j_call: TRBJ2-6; v_call: TRBV19; clone_size: NA; cdr3_nt: TGTGCCACTGACAACTCTGGGGCCAACGTCCTGACTTTC; cdr3_aa: CATDNSGANVLTF
d_call: TRBD1; cdr3_length: 15; j_call: TRBJ2-5; v_call: TRBV7-2; clone_size: NA; cdr3_nt: TGTGCCAGCAGTTCCGGGACAGGGGGCGCAGAGACCCAGTACTTC; cdr3_aa: CASSSGTGGAETQYF
d_call: TRBD1; cdr3_length: 15; j_call: TRBJ1-1; v_call: TRBV18; clone_size: NA; cdr3_nt: TGTGCCAGCTCACCTGCGGGACAGGGAAACACTGAAGCTTTCTTT; cdr3_aa: CASSPAGQGNTEAFF
d_call: NA; cdr3_length: 13; j_call: TRBJ2-5; v_call: TRBV14; clone_size: once; cdr3_nt: TGTGCCAGCAACAGGGCCTACCGGGAGACCCAGTACTTC; cdr3_aa: CASNRAYRETQYF
d_call: NA; cdr3_length: 12; j_call: TRBJ2-3; v_call: TRBV6-8; clone_size: NA; cdr3_nt: TGTGCCAGCAGCGATTCCGGTGATACGCAGTATTTT; cdr3_aa: CASSDSGDTQYF
d_call: NA; cdr3_length: 16; j_call: TRBJ2-1; v_call: TRBV11-3; clone_size: NA; cdr3_nt: TGTGCCAGCAGCTTAGAGATGAGGGGGGGCCAAAATGAGCAGTTCTTC; cdr3_aa: CASSLEMRGGQNEQFF
d_call: NA; cdr3_length: 16; j_call: TRBJ2-3; v_call: TRBV6-7; clone_size: NA; cdr3_nt: TGTGCCAGCAACACTAATCCTGGCGGGGCCACAGATACGCAGTATTTT; cdr3_aa: CASNTNPGGATDTQYF
d_call: TRBD1; cdr3_length: 15; j_call: TRBJ2-1; v_call: TRBV2; clone_size: NA; cdr3_nt: TGTGCCAGCAGTGTGGAGGGGACAGGGGGCAATGAGCAGTTCTTC; cdr3_aa: CASSVEGTGGNEQFF
d_call: TRBD2; cdr3_length: 16; j_call: TRBJ2-3; v_call: TRBV19; clone_size: medium-sized; cdr3_nt: TGTGCCAGTAGTATAAGTAGCGGGGGACCCACAGATACGCAGTATTTT; cdr3_aa: CASSISSGGPTDTQYF
d_call: NA; cdr3_length: 12; j_call: TRBJ2-7; v_call: TRBV28; clone_size: NA; cdr3_nt: TGTGCCAGCATGAAAGGAACCTACGAGCAGTACTTC; cdr3_aa: CASMKGTYEQYF
d_call: NA; cdr3_length: 14; j_call: TRBJ1-1; v_call: TRBV6-8; clone_size: few; cdr3_nt: TGTGCCAGCAGTCCCAGGGGTTTTGGGACTGAAGCTTTCTTT; cdr3_aa: CASSPRGFGTEAFF
d_call: NA; cdr3_length: 15; j_call: TRBJ1-3; v_call: TRBV6-8; clone_size: NA; cdr3_nt: TGTGCCAGCAGTTTGGACGAAAGCTCTGGAAACACCATATATTTT; cdr3_aa: CASSLDESSGNTIYF
d_call: TRBD2; cdr3_length: 16; j_call: TRBJ2-1; v_call: TRBV11-3; clone_size: medium-sized; cdr3_nt: TGTGCCAGCGCCTCCCATGACGGGGGGTCCTACAATGAGCAGTTCTTC; cdr3_aa: CASASHDGGSYNEQFF
d_call: TRBD1; cdr3_length: 17; j_call: TRBJ1-6; v_call: TRBV6-8; clone_size: NA; cdr3_nt: TGTGCCAGCAGGTTAATCGACAGGGTCTTCTATAATTCACCCCTCCACTTT; cdr3_aa: CASRLIDRVFYNSPLHF
d_call: NA; cdr3_length: 13; j_call: TRBJ2-2; v_call: TRBV29-1; clone_size: NA; cdr3_nt: TGCAGCGTTGGGTTGGTTCTAGCCGGGGAGCTGTTTTTT; cdr3_aa: CSVGLVLAGELFF
d_call: NA; cdr3_length: 13; j_call: TRBJ2-3; v_call: TRBV7-2; clone_size: NA; cdr3_nt: TGTGCCAGCAGCCCAGTTATAGGGGGAACGCAGTATTTT; cdr3_aa: CASSPVIGGTQYF
d_call: NA; cdr3_length: 15; j_call: TRBJ2-3; v_call: TRBV18; clone_size: NA; cdr3_nt: TGTGCCAGCTCCCCCGGGCAGCGAAGCACAGATACGCAGTATTTT; cdr3_aa: CASSPGQRSTDTQYF
d_call: NA; cdr3_length: 16; j_call: TRBJ2-2; v_call: TRBV19; clone_size: NA; cdr3_nt: TGTGCCAGTAGTATAGGGCCACAGGGATACACCGGGGAGCTGTTTTTT; cdr3_aa: CASSIGPQGYTGELFF
d_call: TRBD2; cdr3_length: 15; j_call: TRBJ2-3; v_call: TRBV14; clone_size: NA; cdr3_nt: TGTGCCAGCAGCTCCACTAGCGGGGGCACAGATACGCAGTATTTT; cdr3_aa: CASSSTSGGTDTQYF
d_call: TRBD2; cdr3_length: 16; j_call: TRBJ2-1; v_call: TRBV5-1; clone_size: NA; cdr3_nt: TGCGCCAGCAGCCTCACGGCGGGGGGCGGGGGCAATGAGCAGTTCTTC; cdr3_aa: CASSLTAGGGGNEQFF
d_call: NA; cdr3_length: 13; j_call: TRBJ1-5; v_call: TRBV30; clone_size: NA; cdr3_nt: TGTGCCTGGAGACAGGGTACGGATCAGCCCCAGCATTTT; cdr3_aa: CAWRQGTDQPQHF
d_call: NA; cdr3_length: 17; j_call: TRBJ1-3; v_call: TRBV4-1; clone_size: few; cdr3_nt: TGCGCCAGCAGCCAATCTGACAGGTTGAGCTCTGGAAACACCATATATTTT; cdr3_aa: CASSQSDRLSSGNTIYF
d_call: NA; cdr3_length: 13; j_call: TRBJ1-3; v_call: TRBV30; clone_size: NA; cdr3_nt: TGTGCCTGGAAGGCAGGGGCTGGAAACACCATATATTTT; cdr3_aa: CAWKAGAGNTIYF
d_call: TRBD2; cdr3_length: 15; j_call: TRBJ2-2; v_call: TRBV25-1; clone_size: NA; cdr3_nt: TGTGCCAGCAGTGAACTAGCGGGGAGTTCCGGGGAGCTGTTTTTT; cdr3_aa: CASSELAGSSGELFF
d_call: TRBD1; cdr3_length: 14; j_call: TRBJ1-1; v_call: TRBV12-5; clone_size: NA; cdr3_nt: TGTGCCAGCATCGACAGGGGCTCGAACACTGAAGCTTTCTTT; cdr3_aa: CASIDRGSNTEAFF
d_call: NA; cdr3_length: 15; j_call: TRBJ1-5; v_call: TRBV4-1; clone_size: NA; cdr3_nt: TGCGCCAGCAGCCAAGATTTACAGAGCAATCAGCCCCAGCATTTT; cdr3_aa: CASSQDLQSNQPQHF
d_call: NA; cdr3_length: 13; j_call: TRBJ1-5; v_call: TRBV19; clone_size: large; cdr3_nt: TGTGCCAGTAGTTACGGCGAAGATCAGCCCCAGCATTTT; cdr3_aa: CASSYGEDQPQHF
d_call: NA; cdr3_length: 15; j_call: TRBJ2-1; v_call: TRBV7-5; clone_size: NA; cdr3_nt: TGTGCCAGCAGCCTCTTTAGCGGGGGGAGCAATGAGCAGTTCTTC; cdr3_aa: CASSLFSGGSNEQFF
d_call: NA; cdr3_length: 15; j_call: TRBJ2-2; v_call: TRBV12-1; clone_size: NA; cdr3_nt: TGTGCCAGCAGCGTCTCCGGGTCCCACCCCGGGGAGCTGTTTTTT; cdr3_aa: CASSVSGSHPGELFF